Listed below are T cell receptor beta chains from one sample, sequenced in a study of blood T cell repertoires in COVID-19. Sequencing used immunoSEQ multiplex PCR; TCRdb keeps in-frame clones, though not all of them. The repertoire holds some 530,000 clones, approximately 86% seen once, with around 7.9% in the top ten. The specimen was PBMCs or T cells enriched from blood (not recorded which). These receptors were collected from a woman aged 60-75 years who had recovered from COVID-19. Each CDR3 is given without its conserved first and last residue. A D gene is named only where the DNA matches it firmly.

d_gene	v_gene	j_gene	CDR3aa
TRBD1	TRBV5-1	TRBJ1-1	ASSQGASTEAF
-	TRBV6-5	TRBJ1-2	ASKAQEGYGYT
-	TRBV30	TRBJ1-1	AWSSLRAEAF
TRBD1	TRBV2	TRBJ2-2	ASTGGYTGELF
-	TRBV7-9	TRBJ2-1	ASSIQHGETQF
-	TRBV5-1	TRBJ2-3	ASSQGHSSTDTQY
-	TRBV7-8	TRBJ1-4	ASSLSGGRGTTTNEKLF
TRBD1	TRBV7-7	TRBJ2-3	ASSLGTGLDTQY
-	TRBV11-2	TRBJ1-5	ASSLAGTAPQH
TRBD1	TRBV28	TRBJ1-2	ASSIGQGAVDYGYT
-	TRBV30	TRBJ1-1	AWGVGVVTEAF
TRBD2	TRBV27	TRBJ2-2	ASRIAGGLGGELF
-	TRBV29-1	TRBJ2-3	SVEAIGAVGDTQY
-	TRBV18	TRBJ1-5	ASSTPDSAKFLPQH
TRBD2	TRBV3-1/TRBV3-2	TRBJ2-1	ASSQDLSGSSYNEQF
-	TRBV2	TRBJ1-1	ASTVAGQNTEAF
TRBD1	TRBV4-1	TRBJ2-3	ASSLDRGGTDTQY
TRBD2	TRBV2	TRBJ2-1	ASRGTRSNEQF
-	TRBV27	TRBJ2-2	ASSYRPTGELF
-	TRBV6-5	TRBJ1-1	ASSSGGWDTEAF
TRBD2	TRBV7-2	TRBJ2-3	ASSRLAGGADTQY
TRBD1	TRBV9	TRBJ1-1	ASSAPGQVMGLTEAF
TRBD1	TRBV9	TRBJ2-7	ASSVEGDRVYEQY
TRBD1	TRBV19	TRBJ2-7	ASSLAGTASYEQY
-	TRBV7-8	TRBJ2-3	ASSLGSFVTDTQY
-	TRBV7-8	TRBJ2-2	ASSLSAGRGELF
TRBD1	TRBV11-2	TRBJ1-4	ASSHTGTGATNEKLF
TRBD1	TRBV10-1	TRBJ1-2	ASSEGTAYGYT
-	TRBV6-2/TRBV6-3	TRBJ1-4	ASSAGQPSNEKLF
TRBD2	TRBV7-7	TRBJ2-1	ASSSGIAGGSNEQF
-	TRBV18	TRBJ1-1	ASSFREVMNTEAF
TRBD1	TRBV29-1	TRBJ1-1	SGIPTGVGTEAF
-	TRBV5-1	TRBJ2-1	ASSLGLQGNEQF
TRBD2	TRBV15	TRBJ2-1	ATSTPPGTSGGEDNEQF
TRBD1	TRBV5-1	TRBJ2-1	ASSLPTTGGKNEQF
TRBD1	TRBV12-5	TRBJ1-1	ATTTGVGTEAF
-	TRBV5-1	TRBJ2-5	ASSTPGVQETQY
TRBD1	TRBV7-2	TRBJ1-1	ASSFTGGAEPF